This T cell receptor beta chain was documented in a study of blood T cell repertoires in COVID-19. The CDR3 consists of 16 residues. Germline CDR1 is MGHRA and CDR2 is YSYEKL. No more than 2 weeks before study entry, exposed participants had met a case of COVID-19. Only in-frame clones appear in the TCRdb table, and some are missing; sequencing was by immunoSEQ multiplex PCR. Of 150,000 to 200,000 clones in the sample, approximately 88% were seen once. Sequencing was done on a sample of PBMCs or T cells enriched from blood (not recorded which). This sequence originates from a man aged 70-80 years who had been exposed to COVID-19. This sequence joins TRBV4-1 and TRBJ1-2; TRBD1 is a possible D gene (6 bases). CDR3 protein: CASREGQGKSFYGYTF. CDR3 sequence (DNA): TGCGCATCCAGGGAGGGGCAGGGGAAATCTTTCTATGGCTACACCTTC.